This entry features one T cell receptor beta chain sequence. Clones were read by immunoSEQ multiplex PCR, and TCRdb kept only the in-frame ones, dropping some. Of hundreds of thousands of clones in the sample, approximately 88% were seen once. V was trimmed by 3 bases and J by 4 bases, leaving 7 bases between them. This CDR3 region has 12 residues. Germline V lookup: CDR1 SGHVT, CDR2 SQSDAQ. This record comes from a study of blood T cell repertoires in COVID-19. Overall study context: Spain, Italy and the United States supplied samples that represented acute and convalescent COVID-19.

Seattle enrolled patients during active infection and tracked them longitudinally. The sequenced sample consisted of peripheral blood. This TCR came from a woman aged 25-40 years with COVID-19, enrolled during active disease. The chain employs TRBV7-4 and TRBJ2-7; D is unclear. DNA for the CDR3: TGTGCCAGCAGCTTCCTGTGTTACGAGCAGTACTTC. Translated: CASSFLCYEQYF.